The 21 T cell receptor beta chains given below trace back to one sample, sequenced in a study of molecular identifiers for immune sequencing clone quantification. Using its own MiXCR run on the PCR reads, TCRdb lists one record per CDR3 protein. The sample yields roughly 93,000 distinct CDR3 sequences, roughly 23% seen once. Source material: naive CD8+ T cells from blood, with Jurkat cell RNA spiked in. Indicated subset: FACS-sorted CD8+CD4-CCR7+CD45RA+ naive T cells. These TCRs come from a human donor in good health. Some libraries in this study had Jurkat cell RNA spiked in.

In the case of this clonotype: This clone may be a read error of a much larger clone one base away. J is TRBJ2-3 and V is TRBV12-3 or TRBV12-4, with TRBD1 identical over 10 bases. The J segment lost 2 bases and the V segment lost 5 bases, leaving 1 base of the junction unmatched. The CDR3 spans 14 residues. Here the CDR3 reads CASSGQGVTDTQYF. CDR3 in DNA: TGTGCCAGCAGTGGACAGGGGGTCACAGATACGCAGTATTTT.

This chain connects TRBV12-3 or TRBV12-4 to TRBJ1-1; possible D gene TRBD1, 6 bases. V was cut by 6 bases and J by 2 bases, with 13 bases left in between. The CDR3 spans 14 residues. The DNA for the CDR3 is TGTGCCAGCAGCCTCGGGGGGCTTAACACTGAAGCTTTCTTT. This encodes CASSLGGLNTEAFF.

This clonotype was observed a handful of times. The V call is TRBV6-5, the J call TRBJ2-2; 7 bases are shared with TRBD1. This CDR3 has 14 amino acids. Trimming took 2 bases from V and 3 from J; bases not matched to a gene: 0. Germline-derived CDR1 and CDR2 are MNHEY and SVGAGI. The CDR3, as DNA: TGTGCCAGCAGTTACGACAGGGACACCGGGGAGCTGTTTTTT. Translation: CASSYDRDTGELFF.

This clonotype was found many times. The chain's CDR3 is CASSLVGGHYEQYF. In DNA form, the CDR3 reads TGTGCCAGCAGCTTAGTCGGGGGCCACTACGAGCAGTACTTC. This chain links TRBV7-2 with TRBJ2-7, with D tentatively TRBD1 or TRBD2 (6 bases each). This CDR3 comprises 14 residues. Trimming removed 1 base at V and 3 bases at J, with 10 bases between. Germline CDR1 is SGHTA and CDR2 is FQGNSA.

As regards this clonotype: Likely a read error: the CDR3 ends without its conserved phenylalanine or tryptophan. The chain combines TRBV5-1 with TRBJ1-1; D not resolved. The germline V gene has CDR1 SGHRS and CDR2 YFSETQ. V gave up 2 bases and J gave up 1 base, with 18 bases separating them. The CDR3 contains 17 residues. CDR3 nucleotides: TGCGCCAGCAGCTTATACCCAAGATATAGCGAGAACACTGAAGCTTTCCTT. Translating gives CASSLYPRYSENTEAFL.

V and J are TRBV27 and TRBJ2-3; D may be TRBD1 (5 bases). V lost 4 bases, J lost 0 bases, and 11 bases lay in between. The CDR3 extends over 15 amino acids. Germline V gives CDR1 MNHEY, CDR2 SMNVEV (reference sequence). The CDR3 nucleotides are TGTGCCAGCAGTTATAGACAGACAAGCACAGATACGCAGTATTTT. Amino acids: CASSYRQTSTDTQYF.

This clonotype was observed a few times. This chain joins TRBV12-3 or TRBV12-4 and TRBJ2-1; the match to TRBD2 covers 12 bases. The V segment lost 6 bases and the J segment 4 bases; nucleotides outside the gene matches: 4. The CDR3 runs to 15 residues. The CDR3 DNA reads TGTGCCAGCAGCCGGACTAGCGGGGTTTACAATGAGCAGTTCTTC. Residues: CASSRTSGVYNEQFF.

Points on this clonotype: A much more abundant neighbour one base away suggests this may be a read error. The chain carries TRBV5-1 and TRBJ2-5, with 8 bases matching TRBD1. The CDR3 has 13 residues. Germline V gene sequence: CDR1 SGHRS, CDR2 YFSETQ. Written as DNA, the CDR3 is TGCGCCAGCAGAGGGACAGGTCAAGGGACCCAGTACTTC. Its translation is CASRGTGQGTQYF.

This clonotype was observed many times. The V gene is TRBV29-1, the J gene TRBJ2-3, with unresolved D. The CDR3 has 13 amino acids. V was clipped by 4 bases and J by 2 bases, with 10 bases between them. Germline values: CDR1 SQVTM, CDR2 ANQGSEA. The CDR3 here is CSVVLPNTDTQYF. As DNA, the CDR3 is TGCAGCGTTGTTCTTCCAAACACAGATACGCAGTATTTT.

At least ten counts were recorded for this clonotype. The chain combines TRBV7-6 with TRBJ2-3, with TRBD2 matching 8 bases. Germline V CDR1 and CDR2: SGHVS, FNYEAQ. This CDR3 has 15 amino acids. The ends lost 5 bases at V and 0 bases at J; junction bases unmatched: 4. As DNA, the CDR3 is TGTGCCAGCAGCCAACTAGCGGAGAGCACAGATACGCAGTATTTT. This translates into CASSQLAESTDTQYF.

The chain has TRBV4-1 and TRBJ2-5; possible D gene TRBD2, 7 bases. Germline V CDR1 and CDR2: MGHRA, YSYEKL. CDR3 length: 17 residues. V lost 0 bases, J lost 5 bases, and 19 bases lay in between. The CDR3 region is CASSQDHGGRIEETQYF. The CDR3 coding sequence is TGCGCCAGCAGCCAAGATCACGGGGGGCGCATTGAGGAGACCCAGTACTTC.

Of note for this clonotype: The conserved phenylalanine or tryptophan normally closing the CDR3 is absent here, so this likely arose from a read error. The limits of the CDR3 on the DNA are not certain, so only TCRdb's listed CDR3 is given. The chain couples TRBV4-2 to TRBJ2-1; TRBD1 is the table's D call, not checked against the DNA. The germline V gene encodes CDR1 LGHNA and CDR2 YNFKEQ. A total of 12 residues make up the CDR3, ends included. CDR3 sequence reads: CASSGRYNEQSS.

A word on this clonotype: One end of the junction fails to match germline, which may point to a read error. V gene TRBV7-4 combines with J gene TRBJ2-3, with 9 bases lining up with TRBD2. The CDR3 is made up of 16 amino acids. CDR1 and CDR2 (germline): SGHVT, SQSDAQ. The CDR3 loop reads CACSSEREEMSDTQYF. In nucleotides, the CDR3 is TGTGCCTGCAGCTCCGAGCGGGAGGAAATGTCAGATACGCAGTATTTT.

This clonotype was counted ten times or more. V and J are TRBV3-1 and TRBJ1-2; no definite D call. In germline, CDR1 is LGHDT, CDR2 YNNKEL (reference sequence). The CDR3 has 15 residues. V dropped 2 bases and J dropped 0 bases, with 10 bases sitting between them. The CDR3 nucleotides are TGTGCCAGCAGCCAACATGAGTTAGCTAACTATGGCTACACCTTC. This translates into CASSQHELANYGYTF.

This clonotype was found a few times. V is TRBV6-5 and J is TRBJ2-6; TRBD1 matches at 7 bases. After removal of 5 bases from V and 0 bases from J, the junction contained 10 bases not matched to a gene. This CDR3 has 18 residues. CDR1 MNHEY and CDR2 SVGAGI come from the germline V gene. In nucleotides, the CDR3 is TGTGCCAGCAGTCCCACGAACAGGGGAGTCTCTGGGGCCAACGTCCTGACTTTC. It encodes CASSPTNRGVSGANVLTF.

In its sample, this clonotype was seen a few times. The chain combines TRBV6-6 with TRBJ2-1, with a tentative D call TRBD2 (7 bases). The germline CDR1 and CDR2 sequences are MNHNY and SVGAGI (reference sequence). This CDR3 contains 19 residues. Trimming took off 0 bases at V and 3 bases at J, with 21 bases between the two ends. The chain's CDR3 is CASSYSLRGGALSYNEQFF. CDR3 bases: TGTGCCAGCAGTTACTCGTTAAGAGGGGGGGCGCTTAGCTACAATGAGCAGTTCTTC.

This clonotype was found a few times. The rearrangement links TRBV7-9 to TRBJ2-7; 9 nucleotides match TRBD1. The V segment lost 5 bases and the J segment 4 bases; nucleotides outside the gene matches: 9. CDR3 length: 15 residues. From germline, CDR1 is SEHNR and CDR2 FQNEAQ (reference sequence). The DNA of the CDR3 is TGTGCCAGCAGCCCCTCTTCCGGGACAGGGTACGAGCAGTACTTC. Amino acid sequence: CASSPSSGTGYEQYF. The whole variable domain, filled in from reference TRBV7-9 and TRBJ2-7, reads DTGVSQNPRHKITKRGQNVTFRCDPISEHNRLYWYRQTLGQGPEFLTYFQNEAQLEKSRLLSDRFSAERPKGSFSTLEIQRTEQGDSAMYLCASSPSSGTGYEQYFGPGTRLTVT.

This clonotype has just a few counts. This sequence joins TRBV2 and TRBJ1-4; 8 nucleotides match TRBD1. V lost 4 bases, J lost 11 bases, and 9 bases stayed unmatched. The CDR3 contains 14 residues. Germline V lookup: CDR1 SNHLY, CDR2 FYNNEI. CDR3 in amino acids: CASSAGTGLGKLFF. The CDR3 region has the DNA TGTGCCAGCAGTGCCGGGACAGGCCTGGGGAAACTGTTTTTT.

This clonotype turned up a few times. The chain has TRBV20-1 and TRBJ2-1, with 10 bases matching TRBD2. This CDR3 contains 15 residues. CDR1 and CDR2 (germline): DFQATT, SNEGSKA (reference sequence). The V segment lost 3 bases and the J segment 1 base; nucleotides outside the gene matches: 3. The DNA of the CDR3 is TGCAGTGCTAGTAAGCGGGAGGGATCCTACAATGAGCAGTTCTTC. Protein product: CSASKREGSYNEQFF.

This clonotype has more than one count but fewer than ten. The rearrangement joins TRBV12-3 or TRBV12-4 to TRBJ2-5; 9 bases line up with TRBD1. V was clipped by 5 bases and J by 3 bases; unmatched bases: 7. The CDR3 length is 15 residues. The CDR3 sequence: CASSPPGQGKETQYF. The CDR3 bases are TGTGCCAGCAGTCCCCCGGGACAGGGTAAAGAGACCCAGTACTTC.

The chain employs TRBV7-7 and TRBJ2-5; D ambiguous. CDR3 length: 15 residues. CDR1 SSHAT and CDR2 FNYEAQ come from the germline V gene (reference sequence). V dropped 5 bases and J dropped 1 base, with 14 bases sitting between them. CDR3 amino acids: CASSPSPAPQETQYF. The CDR3 nucleotides are TGTGCCAGCAGCCCAAGCCCCGCTCCCCAAGAGACCCAGTACTTC.